The clone carrying this T cell receptor (beta chain) was seen many times. What it binds is unknown. The data are from a study of T cells in Graves' hyperthyroidism and ophthalmopathy. Whole-study findings and limits: Model-based prediction identified ophthalmopathy a median 6.5 months prior to its onset. Most thyroid clonotypes expanded above 0.001 appeared in blood too.

In patients aged 18 to 65, hyperthyroidism was newly diagnosed, with duration under 2 months. Based on clinical symptoms, serum thyroxine and TRAb, thyroid ultrasound and orbital computed tomography, diagnoses were reached. Amplification yielded TCR beta CDR3 regions, with RNA transcripts as the source. The HTBI set primed first-round TCR CDR3 RT-PCR. TCRdb called the multiplex PCR reads again in MiXCR, with one record for every CDR3 protein. The sample comprises about 510,000 distinct CDR3 sequences, roughly 15% of which are singletons, and about 14% rests with the top ten. This TCR was recovered from a woman aged 40-49 years with Graves' hyperthyroidism. Sequencing was done on a sample of blood.

The CDR3 reads CSAPGGKEKLFF. CDR3 bases: TGCAGTGCCCCAGGGGGCAAGGAAAAACTGTTTTTT. J is TRBJ1-4 and V is TRBV20-1; 8 bases agree with TRBD1. The CDR3 has 12 residues. In germline, CDR1 is DFQATT, CDR2 SNEGSKA (reference sequence). The junction had 5 bases not matched to a gene; V was cut back by 6 bases and J by 8 bases.